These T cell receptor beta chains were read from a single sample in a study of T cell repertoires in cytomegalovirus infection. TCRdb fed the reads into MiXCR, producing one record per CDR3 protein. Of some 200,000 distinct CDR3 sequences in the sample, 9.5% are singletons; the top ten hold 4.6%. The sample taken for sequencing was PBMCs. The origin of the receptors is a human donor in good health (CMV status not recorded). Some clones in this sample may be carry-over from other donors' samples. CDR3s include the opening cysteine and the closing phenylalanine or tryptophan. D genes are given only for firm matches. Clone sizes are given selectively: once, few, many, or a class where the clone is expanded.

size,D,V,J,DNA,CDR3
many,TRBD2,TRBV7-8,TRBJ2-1,TGTGCCAGCAGCCATTCTAGCGGGAGAGGGAGTGAGCAGTTCTTC,CASSHSSGRGSEQFF
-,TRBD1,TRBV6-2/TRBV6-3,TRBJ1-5,TGTGCCAGCAGTCCACGAGCTACAGGGGATGGTCAGCCCCAGCATTTT,CASSPRATGDGQPQHF
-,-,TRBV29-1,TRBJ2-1,TGCAGCGTGGGTTTGTCAGCGGACTACAATGAGCAGTTCTTC,CSVGLSADYNEQFF
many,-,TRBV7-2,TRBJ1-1,TGTGCCAGCAGTCCCCCAGGGGCCCTGAACACTGAAGCTTTCTTT,CASSPPGALNTEAFF
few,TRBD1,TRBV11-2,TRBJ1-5,TGTGCCAGCAGCTTAGCAACAGGGGGTGGACAGCCCCAGCATTTT,CASSLATGGGQPQHF
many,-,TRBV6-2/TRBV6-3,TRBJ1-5,TGTGCCAGCAGACTCGGCGCCCATAGCAATCAGCCCCAGCATTTT,CASRLGAHSNQPQHF
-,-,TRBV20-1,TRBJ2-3,TGCAGTGCTACCCGACCTACGTGGGGAGATACGCAGTATTTT,CSATRPTWGDTQYF
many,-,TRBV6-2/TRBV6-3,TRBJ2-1,TGTGCCAGCAGCCACCTAGGAGACAATGAGCAGTTCTTC,CASSHLGDNEQFF
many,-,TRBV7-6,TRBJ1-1,TGTGCCAGCAGCTTAGCGGCTTTGGGGAACACTGAAGCTTTCTTT,CASSLAALGNTEAFF
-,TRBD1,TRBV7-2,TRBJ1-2,TGTGCCAGCAGCGGCCGAAGGGGGCAGAACTATGGCTACACCTTC,CASSGRRGQNYGYTF
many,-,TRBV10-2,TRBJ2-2,TGCGCCAGCAGAGAAAGGGGTGCCGGGGAGCTGTTTTTT,CASRERGAGELFF
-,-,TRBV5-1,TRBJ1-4,TGCGCCAGCAGCTTGGAGGCGTCCGCTGTTAATGAAAAACTGTTTTTT,CASSLEASAVNEKLFF
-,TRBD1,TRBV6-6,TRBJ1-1,TGTGCCAGCAGTAGTTTTGTGGGACAGGGTATTGAAGCTTTCTTT,CASSSFVGQGIEAFF
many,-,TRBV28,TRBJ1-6,TGTGCCAGCAGTCAGGGGATCCCCTCCTATAATTCACCCCTCCACTTT,CASSQGIPSYNSPLHF
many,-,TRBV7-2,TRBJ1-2,TGTGCCAGCAGCCCCACGACCGAGACTAACTATGGCTACACCTTC,CASSPTTETNYGYTF
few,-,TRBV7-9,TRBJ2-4,TGTGCCAGCAGCATCGACACCTTAAACATTCAGTACTTC,CASSIDTLNIQYF
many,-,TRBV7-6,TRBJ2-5,TGTGCCAGCGGACCGATTCGGGGACCACGGGACGGGACCCAGTACTTC,CASGPIRGPRDGTQYF
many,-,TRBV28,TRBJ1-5,TGTGCCAGCAGTGATAGGGGGTCGGGATCTGTCGGCAATCAGCCCCAGCATTTT,CASSDRGSGSVGNQPQHF
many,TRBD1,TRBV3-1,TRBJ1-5,TGTGCCAGCAGCCACTCACCTCAGACAGGGGGCTATCAGCCCCAGCATTTT,CASSHSPQTGGYQPQHF
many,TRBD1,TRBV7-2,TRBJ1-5,TGTGCCAGCAGCCCCGGGACAGGGGGCAATCAGCCCCAGCATTTT,CASSPGTGGNQPQHF
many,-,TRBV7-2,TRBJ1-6,TGTGCCAGCAGCCCTCAGGGAAATTCACCCCTCCACTTT,CASSPQGNSPLHF
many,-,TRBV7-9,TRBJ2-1,TGTGCCAGCAGCGCGCAGGGCCCCACGCAGTTCTTC,CASSAQGPTQFF
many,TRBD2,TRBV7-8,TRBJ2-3,TGTGCCAGCAGCCAATTAGCGGGGGCTAACACAGATACGCAGTATTTT,CASSQLAGANTDTQYF
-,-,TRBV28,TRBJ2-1,TGTGCCAGCAGTCCACAGGATGAGCAGTTCTTC,CASSPQDEQFF
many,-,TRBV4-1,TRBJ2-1,TGCGCCAGCAGCCAAGATAAGGACGGGCGACAGTTCTTC,CASSQDKDGRQFF
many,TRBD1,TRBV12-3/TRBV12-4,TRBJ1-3,TGTGCCAGCGGAAAGGACAGGACGCCTGGAAACACCATATATTTT,CASGKDRTPGNTIYF
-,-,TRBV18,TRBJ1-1,TGTGCCAGCTCACCCCCGACCGACACTGAAGCTTTCTTT,CASSPPTDTEAFF
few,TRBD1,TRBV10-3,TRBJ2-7,TGTGCCATCAGTGGGCAGGGGGCATACGAGCAGTACTTC,CAISGQGAYEQYF
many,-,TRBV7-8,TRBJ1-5,TGTGCCAGCAGCTTAGCCGGGTTTGGTCAGCCCCAGCATTTT,CASSLAGFGQPQHF
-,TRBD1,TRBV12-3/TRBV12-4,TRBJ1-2,TGTGCCAGCAGTCCGGGACAGGAGAACTATGGCTACACCTTC,CASSPGQENYGYTF
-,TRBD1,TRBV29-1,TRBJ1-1,TGCAGCGTCAGGACAGGGACCATGAACACTGAAGCTTTCTTT,CSVRTGTMNTEAFF
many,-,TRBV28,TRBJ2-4,TGTGCCAGCAGTTTCATAGGGGTTGCAAAAAACATTCAGTACTTC,CASSFIGVAKNIQYF
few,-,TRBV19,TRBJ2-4,TGTGCCAGTAGTCCACCCTACAGACGTCTAGCCAAAAACATTCAGTACTTC,CASSPPYRRLAKNIQYF
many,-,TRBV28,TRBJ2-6,TGTGCCAGCAGATTGCCAGGGTCTGGGGCCAACGTCCTGACTTTC,CASRLPGSGANVLTF
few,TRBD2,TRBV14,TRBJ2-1,TGTGCCAGCAGCCAAGATAATTTGGGACTAGCGGGAGACAATGAGCAGTTCTTC,CASSQDNLGLAGDNEQFF
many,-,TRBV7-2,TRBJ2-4,TGTGCCTCTCAAGGGGCCAAAAACATTCAGTACTTC,CASQGAKNIQYF
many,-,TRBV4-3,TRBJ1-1,TGCGCCAGCAGCCAATACTCCTACGGGAACACTGAAGCTTTCTTT,CASSQYSYGNTEAFF
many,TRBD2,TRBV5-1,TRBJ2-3,TGTGCCAGCAGTTTATTAGCGGGTAGCACAGATACGCAGTATTTT,CASSLLAGSTDTQYF
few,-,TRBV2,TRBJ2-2,TGTGCCAGCAGTATGGGAAGGAGGGGGAACACCGGGGAGCTGTTTTTT,CASSMGRRGNTGELFF
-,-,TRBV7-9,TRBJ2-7,TGTGCCAGCAGCTTAGAGGTAGGGAACGAGCAGTACTTC,CASSLEVGNEQYF
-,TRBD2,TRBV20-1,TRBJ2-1,TGCAGTGCCCGGGAGGCCGGGCGAAGCTCCTACAATGAGCAGTTCTTC,CSAREAGRSSYNEQFF
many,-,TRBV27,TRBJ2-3,TGTGCCAGCATCCCAATAGGCCCCCTAGCTTCAGATACGCAGTATTTT,CASIPIGPLASDTQYF
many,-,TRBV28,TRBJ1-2,TGTGCCAGCTTGGCTAACTATGGCTACACCTTC,CASLANYGYTF
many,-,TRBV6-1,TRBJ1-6,TGTGCCAGCAGTGAAGGAGTGAGACGGAAGAATTCACCCCTCCACTTT,CASSEGVRRKNSPLHF
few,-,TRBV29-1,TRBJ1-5,TGCAGCGTTGTGTCTGGGGGAGATAGCAATCAGCCCCAGCATTTT,CSVVSGGDSNQPQHF